The 13 T cell receptor beta chains in this list originate from one sample, sequenced in a study of cytomegalovirus exposure and HLA in healthy donors. It was with 60 Vbeta and 13 Jbeta primers that the PCR ran. The table came from immunoSEQ multiplex PCR; TCRdb's copy has only in-frame clones and leaves some out. The sample has over 95,000 clones, roughly 80% seen once. The sample comprised PBMCs. The receptors shown here come from a female donor in good health and CMV-seronegative.

V usage is TRBV18 and J usage is TRBJ1-2; 11 bases are shared with TRBD1. CDR1 is KGHSH, CDR2 LQKENI, per germline. CDR3 length equals 13 residues. V gave up 3 bases and J gave up 6 bases; unmatched junction bases: 0. The CDR3 DNA reads as TGTGCCAGCTCACCGGGACAGGGGGATGGCTACACCTTC. Residues: CASSPGQGDGYTF.

This sequence joins TRBV9 and TRBJ2-1, with D tentatively TRBD1 (5 bases). Germline CDR1 and CDR2: SGDLS and YYNGEE. V was trimmed by 4 bases and J by 2 bases, leaving 7 bases between them. The CDR3 loop spans 13 amino acids. The CDR3 DNA reads as TGTGCCAGCAGCCCGGACACCTACAATGAGCAGTTCTTC. Translated: CASSPDTYNEQFF.

This clone has just one count. The V and J genes are TRBV9 and TRBJ2-2, with 10 positions matching TRBD2. The CDR3 covers 15 residues. The V and J ends lost 5 bases and 7 bases, in that order; junction bases with no gene match: 8. Germline V lookup: CDR1 SGDLS, CDR2 YYNGEE. The CDR3 loop reads CASSPLAGRNGELFF. The CDR3 coding sequence is TGTGCCAGCAGTCCACTAGCGGGACGTAACGGGGAGCTGTTTTTT.

The chain is built from TRBV7-2 and TRBJ1-5, with D uncertain. V shed 0 bases and J shed 6 bases, with 12 bases lying between them. The CDR3 spans 15 residues. Per germline, CDR1 SGHTA and CDR2 FQGNSA. CDR3 sequence (DNA): TGTGCCAGCAGCTTAGCGGTCGGGTTTGGTCAGCCCCAGCATTTT. This gives the protein CASSLAVGFGQPQHF.

This chain joins TRBV10-1 and TRBJ1-1; D call uncertain. Trimming took off 5 bases at V and 0 bases at J, with 7 bases between the two ends. This CDR3 has 13 amino acids. Germline assignment: CDR1 WNHNN and CDR2 SYGVQD (reference sequence). The CDR3 is CASSLSLNTEAFF. Written as DNA, the CDR3 is TGCGCCAGCAGTCTCAGTTTGAACACTGAAGCTTTCTTT.

A few counts support this clone. The genes are TRBV27 and TRBJ2-1; 8 nucleotides line up with TRBD1. The germline gives CDR1 MNHEY, CDR2 SMNVEV (reference sequence). The CDR3 contains 15 residues. V lost 6 bases and J lost 3; bases outside the gene matches: 7. The CDR3 reads CASSRDRGDYNEQFF. CDR3 coding DNA: TGTGCCAGCAGCCGCGACAGGGGCGACTACAATGAGCAGTTCTTC.

The CDR3 sequence: CSVGRGSRGYTF. The CDR3, as DNA: TGCAGCGTTGGTCGTGGCTCACGTGGCTACACCTTC. The chain joins TRBV29-1 to TRBJ1-2; D is undetermined. The CDR3 is 12 residues long. CDR1 and CDR2 (germline): SQVTM, ANQGSEA. The ends were cut back, 4 bases at V and 7 bases at J, with 13 bases in the middle.

The chain has TRBV6-5 and TRBJ1-5; no reliable D call. This CDR3 contains 14 residues. Germline loops: CDR1 MNHEY, CDR2 SVGAGI. The V gene lost 0 bases and the J gene lost 4 bases, with 7 bases spanning the gap. The CDR3: CASSYSNGNQPQHF. DNA of the CDR3: TGTGCCAGCAGTTACTCGAACGGGAATCAGCCCCAGCATTTT.

The rearrangement joins TRBV28 to TRBJ1-4, with a weak D call TRBD1 (5 bases). Trimming left V 8 bases short and J 4 bases short, with 8 bases between. The CDR3 is made up of 12 amino acids. Germline assignment: CDR1 MDHEN and CDR2 SYDVKM. Written as DNA, the CDR3 is TGTGCCAGCTTAGACAGTAATGAAAAACTGTTTTTT. Translation: CASLDSNEKLFF.

This clone was observed once. The chain is built from TRBV7-3 and TRBJ2-7; TRBD2 aligns across 12 bases. Losses at the gene ends were 0 bases for V and 7 bases for J; bases not matched to a gene: 4. In germline, CDR1 is SGHTA, CDR2 FQGTGA. CDR3 length: 15 amino acids. Here the CDR3 DNA reads TGTGCCAGCAGCTTAACTGGTCTAGCGGGAGGGGAGCAGTACTTC. This gives the protein CASSLTGLAGGEQYF.

This clone came up a few times. This rearrangement joins TRBV15 to TRBJ2-3; a possible D gene is TRBD2 (6 bases). Germline V gene data show CDR1 as LNHNV and CDR2 as YYDKDF (reference sequence). This CDR3 has 16 residues. V gave up 6 bases and J gave up 7 bases, with 23 bases separating them. CDR3 sequence: CATSRDLAPSSNTQYF. The CDR3 bases are TGTGCCACCAGTCGGGACTTAGCGCCGTCGTCGAATACGCAGTATTTT.

The chain links TRBV6-1 to TRBJ2-1, with TRBD1 as a possible D gene (6 bases). Trimming took 6 bases from V and 7 from J, leaving 13 bases between them. This CDR3 has 13 residues. Germline V gene data show CDR1 as MNHNS and CDR2 as SASEGT. The CDR3 spells CASRGGTPNEQFF. The DNA of the CDR3 is TGTGCCAGCAGAGGGGGTACTCCTAATGAGCAGTTCTTC.

The rearrangement uses TRBV12-2 and TRBJ1-1. TRBV12-2 is a pseudogene. The length of the CDR3 is 18 residues. The DNA for the CDR3 is TGTGCAAGTCGCTTAGTGCGGGGGAGAGGGAATAGGAACACTGAAGCTTTCTTT. Protein sequence: CASRLVRGRGNRNTEAFF.